This TCR beta chain was captured in a study of identical twins. Study-wide results and caveats: Conclusions relied on cross-sectional statistical analysis, not following the same donors. In cord blood, abundant beta clonotypes had fewer insertions; memory showed no trend. Modelling underestimated the level of out-of-frame TCR alpha sharing observed in monozygotic twins.

CDR3 length: 15 residues. The germline V gene encodes CDR1 MNHEY and CDR2 SVGEGT. Deletions cut 6 bases from V and 0 bases from J, with 12 bases between. TCRdb called the 5' RACE reads again in MiXCR, with one record for every CDR3 protein. The sample shows around 100,000 distinct CDR3 sequences, 5.9% of them seen only once. This clonotype was seen a few times. Its antigen remains unidentified. The gene calls are TRBV6-2 or TRBV6-3 and TRBJ2-4; D uncertain. The receptor was isolated from a woman aged 50 to 60 in good health. The material sequenced was memory T cells sorted from blood. CDR3 protein: CASSERVIAKNIQYF. CDR3 in DNA: TGTGCCAGCAGCGAACGGGTGATAGCCAAAAACATTCAGTACTTC.